What follows are 11 T cell receptor beta chains derived from one specimen sequenced in a study of blood T cell repertoires in COVID-19. Sequenced by immunoSEQ multiplex PCR; TCRdb stores in-frame clones only, minus some. The sample includes approximately 300,000 clones, around 86% seen only once; the top ten take 1%. Source material: peripheral blood. These TCRs come from a man aged 45-65 years with active or convalescent COVID-19.

The chain links TRBV6-6 to TRBJ1-1; TRBD1 is a possible D gene (5 bases). The CDR3 length is 18 residues. V lost 5 bases and J lost 1, with 23 bases in between. Per the germline V gene, CDR1 is MNHNY and CDR2 is SVGAGI (reference sequence). The CDR3 here is CASSPGRVWGGANTEAFF. The CDR3 DNA follows: TGTGCCAGCAGTCCAGGTCGGGTGTGGGGCGGGGCGAACACTGAAGCTTTCTTT.

The rearrangement links TRBV27 to TRBJ2-7; TRBD2 matches 10 bases. CDR3 length: 15 amino acids. CDR1 is MNHEY, CDR2 SMNVEV, per germline (reference sequence). The junction had 7 bases not matched to a gene; V was cut back by 4 bases and J by 4 bases. CDR3 nucleotides: TGTGCCAGCAGTTCGAGCGGGAGGGCCCCTTACGAGCAGTACTTC. Translating gives CASSSSGRAPYEQYF.

V usage is TRBV2 and J usage is TRBJ2-7; D is undetermined. The CDR3 is 15 amino acids. With 8 bases removed from V and 3 bases from J, the gap between germline ends came to 20 bases. Germline V gene lookup returns CDR1 SNHLY and CDR2 FYNNEI. CDR3 protein: CASLDRRHSYYEQYF. The DNA for the CDR3 is TGTGCCAGCCTCGATCGAAGACACTCGTACTACGAGCAGTACTTC.

V is TRBV3-1 (or the pseudogene TRBV3-2) and J is TRBJ2-1, with TRBD2 matching 7 bases. V was clipped by 5 bases and J by 7 bases; unmatched bases: 2. CDR3 size: 12 residues. Germline V lookup: CDR1 LGHDT, CDR2 YNNKEL (reference sequence). Here the CDR3 DNA reads TGTGCCAGCAGCTTACTAGCGAATGAGCAGTTCTTC. This encodes CASSLLANEQFF.

The chain employs TRBV10-3 and TRBJ1-1; 7 bases map to TRBD1. Germline V CDR1 and CDR2: ENHRY, SYGVKD. Trimming took 3 bases from V and 1 from J; bases not matched to a gene: 5. The CDR3 covers 15 residues. This chain's CDR3 is CAISEAGTANTEAFF. In nucleotides, the CDR3 is TGTGCCATCAGTGAAGCAGGGACAGCGAACACTGAAGCTTTCTTT.

The rearrangement uses TRBV7-9 and TRBJ1-1, with 9 bases matching TRBD1. This CDR3 comprises 15 residues. The J segment lost 2 bases and the V segment lost 3 bases, leaving 4 bases of the junction unmatched. CDR1 is SEHNR, CDR2 FQNEAQ, per germline (reference sequence). CDR3 DNA sequence: TGTGCCAGCAGCTTCGGAACAGGGGGCAACACTGAAGCTTTCTTT. The encoded protein is CASSFGTGGNTEAFF.

This sequence joins TRBV30 and TRBJ1-2, with 8 bases aligning to TRBD1. In germline, CDR1 is GTSNPN, CDR2 SVGIG (reference sequence). The CDR3 loop spans 14 amino acids. V trimming: 5 bases; J trimming: 2 bases; junction bases outside the gene matches: 7. The CDR3 is CAWLWTGINYGYTF. The DNA for the CDR3 is TGTGCCTGGCTGTGGACAGGGATAAACTATGGCTACACCTTC.

The chain links TRBV6-6 to TRBJ2-5; D unresolved. Germline-derived CDR1 and CDR2 are MNHNY and SVGAGI (reference sequence). V dropped 2 bases and J dropped 4 bases, with 11 bases sitting between them. This CDR3 is built from 14 residues. The CDR3 DNA reads TGTGCCAGCAGTTACACCCCCAGAGGAGAGACCCAGTACTTC. Translated: CASSYTPRGETQYF.

This chain joins TRBV5-1 and TRBJ2-3; 10 positions match TRBD2. The J segment lost 6 bases and the V segment lost 7 bases, leaving 11 bases of the junction unmatched. Germline V gene data show CDR1 as SGHRS and CDR2 as YFSETQ. The CDR3 is 15 amino acids. The CDR3 DNA is TGCGCCAGCTTAGACGGGACTAGCGAGGGCGATACGCAGTATTTT. It encodes CASLDGTSEGDTQYF.

The chain combines TRBV28 with TRBJ1-3; 7 nucleotides match TRBD1. Germline assignment: CDR1 MDHEN and CDR2 SYDVKM. With 6 bases clipped from V and 0 bases from J, the junction kept 5 bases outside the gene matches. This CDR3 has 15 amino acids. Here the CDR3 reads CASSNTGDSGNTIYF. As DNA, the CDR3 is TGTGCCAGCAGCAACACAGGGGACTCTGGAAACACCATATATTTT.

The CDR3 spells CASSQDTGQGVPQPQHF. Here the CDR3 DNA reads TGCGCCAGCAGCCAAGATACAGGACAGGGGGTTCCTCAGCCCCAGCATTTT. The chain recombines TRBV4-1 with TRBJ1-5, with TRBD1 identical over 10 bases. The junction had 8 bases not matched to a gene; V was cut back by 0 bases and J by 6 bases. Germline CDR1 is MGHRA and CDR2 is YSYEKL. The CDR3 has 17 amino acids.